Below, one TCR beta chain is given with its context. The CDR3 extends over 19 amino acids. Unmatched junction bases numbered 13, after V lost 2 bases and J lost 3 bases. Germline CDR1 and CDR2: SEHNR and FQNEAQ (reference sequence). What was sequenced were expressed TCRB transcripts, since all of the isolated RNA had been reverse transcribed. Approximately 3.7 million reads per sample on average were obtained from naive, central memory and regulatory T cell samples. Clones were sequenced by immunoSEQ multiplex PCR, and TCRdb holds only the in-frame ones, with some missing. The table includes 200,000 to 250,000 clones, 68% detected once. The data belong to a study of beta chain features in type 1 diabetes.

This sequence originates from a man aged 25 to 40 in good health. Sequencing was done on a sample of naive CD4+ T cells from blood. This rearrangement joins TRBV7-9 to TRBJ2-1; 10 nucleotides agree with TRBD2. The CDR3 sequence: CASSLPRGTSASNYNEQFF. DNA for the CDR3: TGTGCCAGCAGCTTACCTCGCGGGACTAGCGCCTCCAACTACAATGAGCAGTTCTTC. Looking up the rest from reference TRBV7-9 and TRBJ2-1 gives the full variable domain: DTGVSQNPRHKITKRGQNVTFRCDPISEHNRLYWYRQTLGQGPEFLTYFQNEAQLEKSRLLSDRFSAERPKGSFSTLEIQRTEQGDSAMYLCASSLPRGTSASNYNEQFFGPGTRLTVL.